The present T cell receptor beta chain was sequenced within a study of blood T cell repertoires in COVID-19. Looking at the study overall: The origin of the acute and convalescent COVID-19 samples was the United States, Italy and Spain.

The CDR3 is made up of 12 amino acids. CDR1 is SGHTA and CDR2 is FQGNSA in the germline V gene. With 6 bases removed from V and 3 bases from J, the gap between germline ends came to 9 bases. This clone occurred a few times. As originally analysed: Amplification of reference gene primers was used by the study to estimate nucleated cell counts. Assay used: immunoSEQ multiplex PCR; TCRdb lists only in-frame clones, some missing. Clonal size and the V and J genes are those of that table, whereas D and trimming came from the DNA. This sample has approximately 40,000 clones; 88% occur once, and the top ten carry approximately 2.3%.

The sample was peripheral blood. This TCR was recovered from a human donor in a cohort sampled during active COVID-19. The chain links TRBV7-2 to TRBJ2-7; D gene unclear. The DNA for the CDR3 is TGTGCCAGCAGGCCGTCAGTCTACGAGCAGTACTTC. This translates into CASRPSVYEQYF.